This T cell receptor beta chain came from a study of molecular identifiers for immune sequencing clone quantification. Across the study: Replicates partitioned RNA from roughly 21,000 or 96,000 naive CD8 cells into five parts, sequencing four.

Germline V gene lookup returns CDR1 SEHNR and CDR2 FQNEAQ (reference sequence). This CDR3 comprises 15 residues. The trim removed 2 bases at V and 3 bases at J, leaving 4 bases unmatched. Each CDR3 protein gets one entry after TCRdb re-called the PCR reads with MiXCR. The sample contains 400,000 to 600,000 distinct CDR3 sequences, roughly 24% of which appear only once. On this clonotype itself: Its matching antigen is unknown. A much more abundant neighbour one base away suggests this may be a read error.

Libraries from naive CD8 cells were generated from about 20,000 to 1,000,000 sorted cells (with 10%, 30% or 50% RNA). Sorting recovered naive CD8 T cells on a CD8+CD4-CCR7+CD45RA+ profile. Findings of the study overall: Over 99% of CMV-specific effector molecules, but under 1% of naive ones, were in clones above 20 copies.

Specimen: naive CD8+ T cells from blood, with Jurkat cell RNA spiked in. Regarding subset: FACS-sorted CD8+CD4-CCR7+CD45RA+ naive T cells. The source of this sequence is a human donor in good health. Some libraries in this study had Jurkat cell RNA spiked in. V is TRBV7-9 and J is TRBJ2-1; 7 bases fit TRBD1. CDR3 DNA: TGTGCCAGCAGCTTACCGTGGGACAGCTACAATGAGCAGTTCTTC. Translation gives CASSLPWDSYNEQFF.